This TCR beta chain was sequenced during a study of cytomegalovirus exposure and HLA in healthy donors. In germline, CDR1 is PRHDT, CDR2 FYEKMQ (reference sequence). The CDR3 runs 13 residues. Trimming removed 5 bases at V and 6 bases at J, with 13 bases between. General study points: A later analysis found first-cohort TCR clusters tended to co-occur in the 90 to 150 validation repertoires. According to the study, approximately 150 TCR beta chains were cytomegalovirus-associated.

The repertoire was sequenced with immunoSEQ multiplex PCR; TCRdb's copy has only in-frame clones and lacks some. The sample consists of fewer than 250,000 clones, around nine tenths of them appearing once. Regarding this clone: Its antigen is undetermined.

The TCR comes from a man between 18 and 35 years old in good health and CMV-seronegative. Material for sequencing was PBMCs. The rearrangement links TRBV13 to TRBJ2-5, with a weak D call TRBD1 (5 bases). The CDR3 DNA sequence: TGTGCCAGCAGCCCCCGCAGGGTACAGACCCAGTACTTC. Residues: CASSPRRVQTQYF.